This TCR beta chain originates from a study of T cell responses to AZD1222 COVID-19 vaccine. Whole-study results and caveats: With two AZD1222 doses given, Spike-specific TCR breadth and depth both rose.

Assay used: immunoSEQ multiplex PCR; TCRdb lists only in-frame clones, some missing. This repertoire shows 150,000 or so clones, around 90% found once; its top ten account for more than 1.4%. Trimming left V 3 bases short and J 4 bases short, with 4 bases between. The CDR3 extends over 11 amino acids. Germline V gene data show CDR1 as LGHDT and CDR2 as YNNKEL (reference sequence). About this clone: Its antigen remains unknown. Different DNA sequences within this sample yield the same CDR3.

The sample here was peripheral blood, taken on day 0 of AZD1222 vaccination. The origin of this receptor is an adult in good health. V and J are TRBV3-1 (or the pseudogene TRBV3-2) and TRBJ2-7; D gene unclear. For the CDR3, the DNA is TGTGCCAGCAGCCAGGGGTACGAGCAGTACTTC. Translation gives CASSQGYEQYF.